A selection of T cell receptor beta chains follows, all from one sample in a study of CXCR3-negative and CXCR3-positive naive CD8 T cells. TCRdb reprocessed the 5' RACE reads and keeps a single row for each CDR3 protein, giving no DNA. This sample's table reports 95,000 to 100,000 distinct CDR3 sequences. Material: naive CXCR3+ CD8+ T cells from blood. The source is a human donor in good health. Some clones in this sample may be carry-over from other donors' samples. Both conserved end residues are part of each CDR3. Size tells how often a clone was seen (once, few, many) or the class of an expanded clone, and some rows leave it out.

j_call | clone_size | cdr3_length | v_call | cdr3_aa
TRBJ2-1 | NA | 15 | TRBV9 | CASSSQRGGSNEQFF
TRBJ1-1 | NA | 15 | TRBV12-3/TRBV12-4 | CASSLVRRKNTEAFF
TRBJ2-5 | NA | 18 | TRBV6-2/TRBV6-3 | CASSYNGGDRDMQETQYF
TRBJ2-2 | NA | 15 | TRBV29-1 | CSVEAPDRETGELFF
TRBJ1-1 | NA | 12 | TRBV12-3/TRBV12-4 | CASSSLGQGAFF
TRBJ2-3 | NA | 16 | TRBV6-5 | CASSRLAGGPKDTQYF
TRBJ2-5 | NA | 15 | TRBV7-9 | CASNHRDRGAETQYF
TRBJ2-5 | NA | 13 | TRBV6-2/TRBV6-3 | CASSYLGEETQYF
TRBJ2-7 | NA | 16 | TRBV7-8 | CASSLAWRGGSYEQYF
TRBJ2-5 | NA | 13 | TRBV5-6 | CASEGPNQETQYF
TRBJ2-1 | NA | 16 | TRBV7-2 | CASRLPGLAGGNEQFF
TRBJ2-7 | NA | 13 | TRBV7-9 | CASSGGVSYEQYF
TRBJ2-7 | NA | 15 | TRBV4-2 | CASSQVAGGDYEQYF
TRBJ2-3 | NA | 17 | TRBV20-1 | CSAYDSPSGTSTDTQYF
TRBJ2-3 | NA | 14 | TRBV12-3/TRBV12-4 | CASSLAGGPYTQYF
TRBJ2-7 | NA | 14 | TRBV12-3/TRBV12-4 | CASSLTDRSYEQYF
TRBJ2-1 | NA | 13 | TRBV29-1 | CSVELAGYNEQFF
TRBJ2-1 | medium-sized | 15 | TRBV7-6 | CASSRILLGYNEQFF
TRBJ2-7 | NA | 14 | TRBV23-1 | CASSQWGRTYEQYF
TRBJ1-4 | NA | 16 | TRBV28 | CASKSIRGNFNEKLFF
TRBJ2-4 | NA | 15 | TRBV21-1 | CASTLAGGAKNIQYF
TRBJ2-3 | NA | 16 | TRBV4-1 | CASGSLGTSSTDTQYF
TRBJ2-1 | NA | 15 | TRBV5-1 | CASSIGDRANNEQFF
TRBJ2-2 | NA | 14 | TRBV24-1 | CATSDLDSTGELFF
TRBJ2-3 | NA | 15 | TRBV28 | CASSFRGPNADTQYF
TRBJ2-1 | NA | 13 | TRBV27 | CTSRTPGHNEQFF
TRBJ2-7 | NA | 13 | TRBV29-1 | CSVEGPQNYEQYF
TRBJ2-2 | NA | 17 | TRBV29-1 | CSVVLSSAGPMVGELFF
TRBJ2-7 | NA | 11 | TRBV12-3/TRBV12-4 | CASSLDREQYF
TRBJ2-2 | NA | 13 | TRBV4-3 | CASRGLLTGELFF
TRBJ1-1 | NA | 13 | TRBV18 | CASSPVGGTEAFF
TRBJ2-1 | NA | 15 | TRBV7-3 | CASSFLAGAYNEQFF
TRBJ2-1 | NA | 16 | TRBV19 | CASSIVGLPSYNEQFF
TRBJ2-7 | NA | 16 | TRBV28 | CASSSTGEVASYEQYF
TRBJ2-5 | NA | 20 | TRBV19 | CASSSSPDRTSGGDQETQYF
TRBJ2-1 | NA | 12 | TRBV25-1 | CASSVKVNEQFF
TRBJ2-7 | NA | 11 | TRBV7-2 | CASLGINEQYF
TRBJ2-2 | NA | 17 | TRBV29-1 | CSAETQVSGGYTGELFF
TRBJ1-1 | NA | 14 | TRBV7-3 | CASSPGTGGTEAFF
TRBJ1-5 | NA | 16 | TRBV28 | CASSDLRQISNQPQHF
TRBJ1-1 | NA | 14 | TRBV29-1 | CSVPTMGTDTEAFF
TRBJ2-5 | NA | 12 | TRBV7-3 | CASKRGLETQYF
TRBJ2-5 | NA | 19 | TRBV7-9 | CASSLVGAVVLQNQETQYF
TRBJ2-7 | NA | 11 | TRBV20-1 | CSAVLDYEQYF
TRBJ2-2 | NA | 13 | TRBV12-3/TRBV12-4 | CASSFQGPGELFF
TRBJ1-2 | NA | 12 | TRBV7-2 | CASSFLDYGYTF
TRBJ2-1 | NA | 14 | TRBV7-7 | CASSLSSGYNEQFF
TRBJ1-1 | NA | 18 | TRBV29-1 | CSVPRDSPLVPMNTEAFF
TRBJ2-2 | NA | 17 | TRBV5-5 | CASSGTSGYANTGELFF